This T cell receptor (beta chain) was observed in a study of blood T cell repertoires in COVID-19. The study drew participants aged about 18 to 90 years from some 24 US areas. Participants classified as exposed had met a COVID-19 case within 2 weeks before study entry. Per the original data handling: Reference gene primer amplification in the assay estimated nucleated cell counts. Clones were sequenced by immunoSEQ multiplex PCR, and TCRdb holds only the in-frame ones, with some missing. V, J and clone size reflect that table, while D and trimming were determined from the DNA. The data show 350,000 or so clones, about 88% seen once. The CDR3 sequence is 15 residues long. The V end lost 5 bases, the J end lost 1 base, and 13 bases lay between the germline ends. Germline CDR1 is KGHDR and CDR2 is SFDVKD.

This chain links TRBV24-1 with TRBJ2-5, with D maybe TRBD1 (6 bases). The receptor was derived from a woman under 40 who had been exposed to COVID-19. Sequenced material: PBMCs or T cells enriched from blood (not recorded which). The CDR3 sequence: CATSATGISQETQYF. In DNA, the CDR3 is TGTGCCACCAGTGCCACAGGGATCTCCCAAGAGACCCAGTACTTC.